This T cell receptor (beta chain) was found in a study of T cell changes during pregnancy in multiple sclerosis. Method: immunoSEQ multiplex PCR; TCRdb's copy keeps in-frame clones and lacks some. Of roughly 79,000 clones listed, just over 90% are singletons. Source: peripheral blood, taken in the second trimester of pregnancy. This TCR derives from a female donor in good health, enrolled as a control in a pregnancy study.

CDR3 protein: CASSVGRGGHEQYF. CDR3 sequence (DNA): TGTGCCAGCAGCGTAGGGCGGGGGGGCCACGAGCAGTACTTC. J is TRBJ2-7 and V is TRBV9; 9 bases are a match to TRBD2. Germline CDR1 is SGDLS and CDR2 is YYNGEE. The trim removed 0 bases at V and 5 bases at J, leaving 3 bases unmatched. The CDR3 sequence is 14 residues long.